The 20 T cell receptor beta chains below all came from one sample that was sequenced in a study of shared clonotypes between healthy human individuals (dated by TCRdb to about 2020). Library preparation employed the immunoSEQ multiplex PCR assay. TCRdb limited this immuneACCESS table to in-frame rearrangements with V and J called. A share of clones is missing; checked studies link under half to unresolved V genes, and the rest is unexplained. The sample contains around 510,000 clones, around 76% of them found a single time. The ten largest clones represent around 13% of the sample. Sequenced sample: PBMCs. These receptors were collected from a woman in her thirties or forties in good health. Some clones in this sample may be carry-over from other donors' samples.

The chain carries TRBV30 and TRBJ1-6, with D possibly TRBD1 on 5 matching bases. Trimming pared 4 bases from V and 14 bases from J, leaving 15 bases between. The V gene's germline CDR1 is GTSNPN and CDR2 SVGIG (reference sequence). There are 12 residues in the CDR3. CDR3 sequence (DNA): TGTGCCTGGAACGAGCAGGGTTGGTCCCTCCACTTT. Translating it yields CAWNEQGWSLHF.

The chain joins TRBV18 to TRBJ1-2; 10 nucleotides align to TRBD1. The CDR3 runs to 17 residues. Trimming took 4 bases from V and 4 from J; bases not matched to a gene: 12. The germline V gene encodes CDR1 KGHSH and CDR2 LQKENI. CDR3 nucleotides: TGTGCCAGCTCACTCGGGACAGGGGCTCGATCTCCCTATGGCTACACCTTC. The encoded protein is CASSLGTGARSPYGYTF.

This chain connects TRBV27 to TRBJ2-2; TRBD1 matches 9 bases. Germline values: CDR1 MNHEY, CDR2 SMNVEV (reference sequence). The CDR3 runs to 15 residues. V shed 2 bases and J 7 bases; nucleotides not matched to a gene: 5. The DNA of the CDR3 is TGTGCCAGCAGTTTAAGACAGGGGGATAACGGGGAGCTGTTTTTT. The encoded protein is CASSLRQGDNGELFF.

The gene calls are TRBV7-3 and TRBJ1-2, with no clear D. V was shortened by 2 bases and J by 6 bases, with 10 bases between the two germline ends. Germline CDR1 is SGHTA and CDR2 is FQGTGA. The CDR3 extends over 13 amino acids. The CDR3 nucleotides are TGTGCCAGCAGCTTAGGCGCGGGCGATGGCTACACCTTC. This sequence encodes CASSLGAGDGYTF.

This clone was counted a single time. J is TRBJ1-4 and V is TRBV30; no definite D call. This CDR3 contains 13 residues. V lost 4 bases to trimming and J lost 6 bases, with 12 bases between them. Germline-derived CDR1 and CDR2 are GTSNPN and SVGIG (reference sequence). The CDR3 protein is CAWNGRRYEKLFF. The DNA for the CDR3 is TGTGCCTGGAATGGGCGTCGGTATGAAAAACTGTTTTTT.

Notes on this clone: This specimen includes other DNA sequences encoding the same CDR3. The J gene is TRBJ2-3, the V gene TRBV5-4, with TRBD2 matching 7 bases. J lost 3 bases, V lost 2 bases, and 3 bases had no gene match. The CDR3 is 14 residues long. Germline V lookup: CDR1 SGHNT, CDR2 YYREEE (reference sequence). The CDR3 reads CASSLAGRTDTQYF. In nucleotides, the CDR3 is TGTGCCAGCAGCTTAGCGGGACGTACAGATACGCAGTATTTT.

The chain couples TRBV7-9 to TRBJ2-7; no clear D. In germline, CDR1 is SEHNR, CDR2 FQNEAQ (reference sequence). V lost 8 bases, J lost 1 base, and 15 bases lay in between. The CDR3 is 14 residues long. The DNA for the CDR3 is TGTGCCAGCGCCCTCCGGGCGGATTCCTACGAGCAGTACTTC. Protein sequence: CASALRADSYEQYF.

The rearrangement joins TRBV5-1 to TRBJ1-5; the match to TRBD1 covers 8 bases. V shed 2 bases and J 6 bases; nucleotides not matched to a gene: 1. Germline V gene data show CDR1 as SGHRS and CDR2 as YFSETQ. This CDR3 is 13 amino acids long. Written as DNA, the CDR3 is TGCGCCAGCAGCTTCGACAGGGGTCAGCCCCAGCATTTT. Its translation: CASSFDRGQPQHF.

The V and J genes are TRBV6-5 and TRBJ2-7; a weak D match, TRBD1 (6 bases). V shed 6 bases and J shed 0 bases, with 9 bases lying between them. The germline V gene has CDR1 MNHEY and CDR2 SVGAGI. The CDR3 length is 13 residues. CDR3 sequence (DNA): TGTGCCAGCAGCATCAGGGGCTCCTACGAGCAGTACTTC. Protein sequence: CASSIRGSYEQYF.

This chain joins TRBV5-4 and TRBJ2-4, with D possibly being TRBD1 (6 bases). Trimming took off 0 bases at V and 5 bases at J, with 9 bases between the two ends. The CDR3 covers 14 residues. From germline, CDR1 is SGHNT and CDR2 YYREEE (reference sequence). Written as DNA, the CDR3 is TGTGCCAGCAGCTTGGACAGGGTCCAAAACATTCAGTACTTC. It yields the protein CASSLDRVQNIQYF.

This chain connects TRBV5-1 to TRBJ2-2; 7 bases are a match to TRBD1. Losses at the gene ends were 4 bases for V and 3 bases for J; bases not matched to a gene: 6. The CDR3 has 15 amino acids. From germline, CDR1 is SGHRS and CDR2 YFSETQ. The CDR3 DNA follows: TGCGCCAGCAGCCTGACAGGGTGGGACACCGGGGAGCTGTTTTTT. It translates to CASSLTGWDTGELFF.

The J gene is TRBJ2-3, the V gene TRBV30; D gene uncertain. Germline V CDR1 and CDR2: GTSNPN, SVGIG (reference sequence). The CDR3 runs to 15 residues. Trimming removed 4 bases at V and 2 bases at J, with 16 bases between. This chain's CDR3 is CAWTHRRTATDTQYF. CDR3 in DNA: TGTGCCTGGACCCACCGTCGGACGGCCACAGATACGCAGTATTTT.

This chain joins TRBV5-4 and TRBJ2-5; D perhaps matches TRBD2 (5 bases). The last part of the DNA fits TRBJ2-7 better; the J call may be wrong. Germline CDR1 is SGHNT and CDR2 is YYREEE (reference sequence). The CDR3 totals 15 residues. The CDR3 spells CASSPSGAENYEQYF. The CDR3 region has the DNA TGTGCCAGCAGCCCGTCTGGAGCGGAAAACTACGAGCAGTACTTC.

The chain uses TRBV2 and TRBJ2-7, with TRBD1 identical over 12 bases. The CDR3 spans 13 residues. The junction had 4 bases not matched to a gene; V was cut back by 7 bases and J by 6 bases. CDR1 SNHLY and CDR2 FYNNEI come from the germline V gene. As DNA, the CDR3 is TGTGCCAGCAACCGGGACAGGGGGCTCGAGCAGTACTTC. Its protein product is CASNRDRGLEQYF. Looking up the rest from reference TRBV2 and TRBJ2-7 gives the full variable domain: EPEVTQTPSHQVTQMGQEVILRCVPISNHLYFYWYRQILGQKVEFLVSFYNNEISEKSEIFDDQFSVERPDGSNFTLKIRSTKLEDSAMYFCASNRDRGLEQYFGPGTRLTVT.

This clone was seen just once. The V call is TRBV18, the J call TRBJ2-7; D might be TRBD1 or TRBD2, each matching 5 bases. Trimming pared 5 bases from V and 3 bases from J, leaving 11 bases between. Germline V gene sequence: CDR1 KGHSH, CDR2 LQKENI. The CDR3 has 13 amino acids. The CDR3 spells CASSSRDGYEQYF. CDR3 in DNA: TGTGCCAGCTCATCCCGGGACGGCTACGAGCAGTACTTC.

The V call is TRBV29-1, the J call TRBJ2-6; D not certain. V was cut by 1 base and J by 2 bases, with 6 bases left in between. Germline CDR1 SQVTM, CDR2 ANQGSEA. This CDR3 spans 14 amino acids. The CDR3 sequence is CSVEVGTGANVLTF. As DNA, the CDR3 is TGCAGCGTTGAAGTGGGGACTGGGGCCAACGTCCTGACTTTC.

A remark on this clone: The junction and the germline gene differ at one end; a read error may be behind it. This rearrangement joins TRBV6-1 to TRBJ1-2; a possible D gene is TRBD1 (6 bases). This CDR3 comprises 14 residues. Germline CDR1 and CDR2: MNHNS and SASEGT. This chain's CDR3 is CASSEAGDTRAGRF. The DNA of the CDR3 is TGTGCCAGCAGTGAAGCGGGGGACACCAGGGCCGGTCGCTTC.

V and J are TRBV2 and TRBJ2-5, with D tentatively TRBD2 (5 bases). The CDR3 has 15 amino acids. Trimming took 2 bases from V and 5 from J, leaving 15 bases between them. Germline V gene sequence: CDR1 SNHLY, CDR2 FYNNEI. Here the CDR3 DNA reads TGTGCCAGCAGTGAACGCGGGCAGACGCACGAGACCCAGTACTTC. This translates into CASSERGQTHETQYF. The whole variable domain, remainder taken from reference TRBV2 and TRBJ2-5, is EPEVTQTPSHQVTQMGQEVILRCVPISNHLYFYWYRQILGQKVEFLVSFYNNEISEKSEIFDDQFSVERPDGSNFTLKIRSTKLEDSAMYFCASSERGQTHETQYFGPGTRLLVL.

V gene TRBV9 combines with J gene TRBJ2-7; 14 bases map to TRBD2. This CDR3 contains 16 residues. Losses at the gene ends were 4 bases for V and 4 bases for J; bases not matched to a gene: 7. CDR1 SGDLS and CDR2 YYNGEE come from the germline V gene. Written as DNA, the CDR3 is TGTGCCAGCAGCCCAGCGGGACTAGCGGGAGAGTACGAGCAGTACTTC. The encoded protein is CASSPAGLAGEYEQYF.

V gene TRBV9 combines with J gene TRBJ2-5; TRBD1 aligns across 7 bases. The J call may be incorrect, as the DNA end agrees better with TRBJ2-7. The germline V gene has CDR1 SGDLS and CDR2 YYNGEE. This CDR3 comprises 14 residues. CDR3 sequence reads: CASSVGQGVYEQYF. The CDR3 nucleotides are TGTGCCAGCAGCGTAGGTCAGGGGGTCTACGAGCAGTACTTC.